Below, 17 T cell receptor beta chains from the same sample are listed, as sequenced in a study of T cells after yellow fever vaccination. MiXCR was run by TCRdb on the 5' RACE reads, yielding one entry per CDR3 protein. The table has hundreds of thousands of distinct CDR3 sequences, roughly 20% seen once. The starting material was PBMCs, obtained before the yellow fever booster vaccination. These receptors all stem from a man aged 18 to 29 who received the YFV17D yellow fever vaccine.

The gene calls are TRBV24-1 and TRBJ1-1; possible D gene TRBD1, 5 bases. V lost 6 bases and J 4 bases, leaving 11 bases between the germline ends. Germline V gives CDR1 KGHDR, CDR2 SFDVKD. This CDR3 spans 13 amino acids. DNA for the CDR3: TGTGCCACCAGTCCGGGACTTAGCACTGAAGCTTTCTTT. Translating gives CATSPGLSTEAFF.

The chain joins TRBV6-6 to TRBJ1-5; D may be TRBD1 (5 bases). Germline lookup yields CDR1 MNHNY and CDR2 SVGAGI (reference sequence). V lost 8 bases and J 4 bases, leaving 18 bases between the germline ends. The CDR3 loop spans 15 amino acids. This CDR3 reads CASCSRALRNQPQHF. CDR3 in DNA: TGTGCCAGCTGCTCCAGGGCCCTGCGGAATCAGCCCCAGCATTTT.

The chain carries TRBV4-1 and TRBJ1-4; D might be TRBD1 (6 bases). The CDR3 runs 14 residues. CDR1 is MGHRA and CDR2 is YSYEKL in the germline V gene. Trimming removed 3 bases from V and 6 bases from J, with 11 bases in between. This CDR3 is CASSQTGGDEKLFF. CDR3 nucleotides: TGCGCCAGCAGCCAGACAGGAGGGGATGAAAAACTGTTTTTT.

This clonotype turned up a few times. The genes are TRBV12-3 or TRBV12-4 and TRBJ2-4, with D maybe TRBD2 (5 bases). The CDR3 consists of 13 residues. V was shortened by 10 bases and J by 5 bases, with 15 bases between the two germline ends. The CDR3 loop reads CAIQDEEENIQYF. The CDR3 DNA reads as TGTGCCATCCAGGACGAGGAGGAAAACATTCAGTACTTC.

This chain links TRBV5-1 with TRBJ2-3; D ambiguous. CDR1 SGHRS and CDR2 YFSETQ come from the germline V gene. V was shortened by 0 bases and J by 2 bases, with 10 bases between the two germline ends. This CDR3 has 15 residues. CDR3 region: CASSLEVAHTDTQYF. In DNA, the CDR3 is TGCGCCAGCAGCTTGGAGGTCGCCCACACAGATACGCAGTATTTT.

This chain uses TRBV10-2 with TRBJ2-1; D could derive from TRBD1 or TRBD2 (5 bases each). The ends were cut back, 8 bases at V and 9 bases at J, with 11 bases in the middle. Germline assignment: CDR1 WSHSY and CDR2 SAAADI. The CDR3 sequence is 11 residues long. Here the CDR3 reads CASGPGAEQFF. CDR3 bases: TGCGCCAGCGGGCCCGGGGCTGAGCAGTTCTTC.

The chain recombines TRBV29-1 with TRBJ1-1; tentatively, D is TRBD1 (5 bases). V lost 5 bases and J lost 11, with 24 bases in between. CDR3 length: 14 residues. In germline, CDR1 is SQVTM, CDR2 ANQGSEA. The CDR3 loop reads CSVSDTSQTARAFF. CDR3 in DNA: TGCAGCGTTTCTGACACCTCACAGACAGCTCGGGCTTTCTTT.

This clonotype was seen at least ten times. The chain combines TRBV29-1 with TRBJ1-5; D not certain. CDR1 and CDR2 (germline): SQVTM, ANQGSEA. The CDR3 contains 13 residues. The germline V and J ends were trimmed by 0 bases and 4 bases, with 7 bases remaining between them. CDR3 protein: CSVEEFTNQPQHF. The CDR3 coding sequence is TGCAGCGTTGAAGAGTTTACGAATCAGCCCCAGCATTTT.

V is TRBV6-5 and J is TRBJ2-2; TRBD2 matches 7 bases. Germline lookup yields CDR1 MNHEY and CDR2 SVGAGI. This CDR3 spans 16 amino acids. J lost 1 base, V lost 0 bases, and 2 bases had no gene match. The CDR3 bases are TGTGCCAGCAGTTACTCGGGGAGGGGGAACACCGGGGAGCTGTTTTTT. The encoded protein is CASSYSGRGNTGELFF.

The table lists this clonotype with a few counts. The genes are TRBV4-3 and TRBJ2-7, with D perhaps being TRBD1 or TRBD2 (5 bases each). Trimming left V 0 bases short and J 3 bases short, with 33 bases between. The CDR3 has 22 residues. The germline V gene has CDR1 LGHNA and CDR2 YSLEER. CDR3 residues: CASSQDVLGVLRDMGRVYEQYF. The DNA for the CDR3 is TGCGCCAGCAGCCAAGATGTCTTAGGAGTCCTGAGAGATATGGGGCGGGTCTACGAGCAGTACTTC.

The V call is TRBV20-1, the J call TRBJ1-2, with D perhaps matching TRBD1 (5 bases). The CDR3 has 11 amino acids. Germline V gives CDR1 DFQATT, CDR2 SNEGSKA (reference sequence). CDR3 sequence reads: CRGDGPYGYTF. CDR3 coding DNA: TGCAGGGGGGACGGACCCTATGGCTACACCTTC.

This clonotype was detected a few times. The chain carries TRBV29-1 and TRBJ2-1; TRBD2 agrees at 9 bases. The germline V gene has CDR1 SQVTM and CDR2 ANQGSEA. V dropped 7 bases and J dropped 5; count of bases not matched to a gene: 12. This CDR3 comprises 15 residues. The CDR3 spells CSARGGAGGDNEQFF. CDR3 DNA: TGCAGCGCCCGCGGTGGGGCGGGGGGGGACAATGAGCAGTTCTTC.

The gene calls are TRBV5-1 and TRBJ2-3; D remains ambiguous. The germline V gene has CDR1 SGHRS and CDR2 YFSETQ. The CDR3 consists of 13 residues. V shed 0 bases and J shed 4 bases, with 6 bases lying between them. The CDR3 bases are TGCGCCAGCAGCTTGGATCATGCAGATACGCAGTATTTT. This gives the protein CASSLDHADTQYF. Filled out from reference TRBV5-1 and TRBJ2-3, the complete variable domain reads KAGVTQTPRYLIKTRGQQVTLSCSPISGHRSVSWYQQTPGQGLQFLFEYFSETQRNKGNFPGRFSGRQFSNSRSEMNVSTLELGDSALYLCASSLDHADTQYFGPGTRLTVL.

CDR3 DNA: TGTGCCAGCAGCTCCAGCGGGGGGTATGGCAATGAGCAGTTCTTC. Translated, it gives CASSSSGGYGNEQFF. The rearrangement uses TRBV11-2 and TRBJ2-1, with 9 nucleotides matching TRBD2. J lost 6 bases, V lost 4 bases, and 7 bases had no gene match. The length of the CDR3 is 15 residues. CDR1 is SGHAT and CDR2 is FQNNGV in the germline V gene.

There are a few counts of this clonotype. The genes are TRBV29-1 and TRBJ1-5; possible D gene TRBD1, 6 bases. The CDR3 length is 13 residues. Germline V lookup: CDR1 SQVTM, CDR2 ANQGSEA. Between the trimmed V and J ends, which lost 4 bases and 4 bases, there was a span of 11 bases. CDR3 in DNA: TGCAGCGTTGGGGAGGGGGTTAATCAGCCCCAGCATTTT. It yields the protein CSVGEGVNQPQHF.

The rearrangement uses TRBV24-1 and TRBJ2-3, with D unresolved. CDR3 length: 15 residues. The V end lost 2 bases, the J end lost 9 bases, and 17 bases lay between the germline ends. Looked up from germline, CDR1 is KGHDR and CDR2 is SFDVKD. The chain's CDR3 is CATSDSLLLEGTQYF. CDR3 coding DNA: TGTGCCACCAGTGATTCCCTCCTGTTGGAAGGCACGCAGTATTTT.

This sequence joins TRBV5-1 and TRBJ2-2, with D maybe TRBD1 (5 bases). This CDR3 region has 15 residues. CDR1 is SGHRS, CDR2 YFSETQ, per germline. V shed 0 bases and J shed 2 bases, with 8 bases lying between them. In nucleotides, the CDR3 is TGCGCCAGCAGCTTGGGAGACAGAAACACCGGGGAGCTGTTTTTT. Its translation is CASSLGDRNTGELFF.